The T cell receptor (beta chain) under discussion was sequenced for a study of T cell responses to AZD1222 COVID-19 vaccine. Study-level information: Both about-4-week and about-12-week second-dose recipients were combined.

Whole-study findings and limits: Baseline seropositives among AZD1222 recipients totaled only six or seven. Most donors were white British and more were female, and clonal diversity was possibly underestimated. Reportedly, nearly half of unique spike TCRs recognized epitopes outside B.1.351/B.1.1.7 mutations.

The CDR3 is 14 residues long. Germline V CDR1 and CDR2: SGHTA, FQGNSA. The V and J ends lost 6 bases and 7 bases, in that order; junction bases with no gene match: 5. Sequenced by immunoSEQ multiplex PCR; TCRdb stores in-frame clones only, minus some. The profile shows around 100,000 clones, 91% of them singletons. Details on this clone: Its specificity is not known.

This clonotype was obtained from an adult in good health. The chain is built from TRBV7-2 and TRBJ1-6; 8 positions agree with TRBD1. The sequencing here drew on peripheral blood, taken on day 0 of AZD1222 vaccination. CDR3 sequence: CASRSQGANSPLHF. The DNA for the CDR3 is TGTGCCAGCAGGTCTCAGGGGGCGAATTCACCCCTCCACTTT. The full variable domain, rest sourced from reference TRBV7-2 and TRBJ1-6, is GAGVSQSPSNKVTEKGKDVELRCDPISGHTALYWYRQSLGQGLEFLIYFQGNSAPDKSGLPSDRFSAERTGGSVSTLTIQRTQQEDSAVYLCASRSQGANSPLHFGNGTRLTVT.